This T cell receptor (beta chain) was found in a study of patients and donors after allogeneic stem cell transplantation. From germline, CDR1 is SGDLS and CDR2 YYNGEE. CDR3 length: 17 residues. Trimming removed 0 bases at V and 4 bases at J, with 17 bases between. This clonotype was picked up many times. TCRdb passed the RT-PCR reads through MiXCR, listing each CDR3 protein once. The data hold thousands of distinct CDR3 sequences, with approximately 3.8% observed a single time. Material for sequencing was blood, either unsorted or a sorted T cell fraction (not recorded which). The chain employs TRBV9 and TRBJ2-1, with unresolved D. The source of this sequence is a human donor who was either an allogeneic HSCT recipient or a stem cell or donor lymphocyte infusion donor (not recorded which). It is not recorded whose cells these are; they may come from a transplant donor. CDR3 amino acids: CASSVEGRTLSYNEQFF. The CDR3 DNA reads TGTGCCAGCAGCGTAGAGGGTCGGACCCTATCATACAATGAGCAGTTCTTC. Variable domain in full (rest from reference TRBV9 and TRBJ2-1): DSGVTQTPKHLITATGQRVTLRCSPRSGDLSVYWYQQSLDQGLQFLIQYYNGEERAKGNILERFSAQQFPDLHSELNLSSLELGDSALYFCASSVEGRTLSYNEQFFGPGTRLTVL.